Below are 19 T cell receptor beta chains sequenced from a single sample in a study of cytomegalovirus exposure and HLA in healthy donors. Sequenced by immunoSEQ multiplex PCR; TCRdb stores in-frame clones only, minus some. The sample includes about 260,000 clones, 90% seen only once; the top ten take approximately 3.1%. Sequenced input: PBMCs. The receptors were sampled from a woman aged 25 to 39 in good health and CMV-seronegative.

This chain connects TRBV4-2 to TRBJ1-2; D is ambiguous. The germline CDR1 and CDR2 sequences are LGHNA and YNFKEQ. This CDR3 is 11 amino acids long. Trimming took 1 base from V and 8 from J, leaving 5 bases between them. The CDR3 here is CASSQAGGYTF. CDR3 coding DNA: TGTGCCAGCAGCCAAGCTGGGGGCTACACCTTC.

The V gene is TRBV28, the J gene TRBJ2-1; a possible D gene is TRBD2 (6 bases). The length of the CDR3 is 18 residues. The V gene's germline CDR1 is MDHEN and CDR2 SYDVKM. Trimming shortened V by 6 bases and J by 15 bases, and 36 bases separated the two germline ends. CDR3 sequence: CASSDNQIGRVSNMGGFF. CDR3 in DNA: TGTGCCAGCAGCGACAACCAAATCGGACGGGTATCCAATATGGGGGGGTTCTTC.

The genes are TRBV7-3 and TRBJ2-5; D might be TRBD2 (6 bases). V lost 3 bases and J lost 4, with 9 bases in between. The V gene's germline CDR1 is SGHTA and CDR2 FQGTGA. The CDR3 covers 13 residues. The CDR3 protein is CASSFLGGETQYF. CDR3 nucleotides: TGTGCCAGCAGCTTCTTGGGGGGAGAGACCCAGTACTTC.

This rearrangement joins TRBV5-1 to TRBJ2-2; 9 bases map to TRBD1. The V gene end was trimmed by 0 bases and the J gene end by 4 bases; junction bases not matched to a gene: 4. This CDR3 contains 16 residues. Germline values: CDR1 SGHRS, CDR2 YFSETQ. The CDR3 spells CASSLAGTGPTGELFF. Written as DNA, the CDR3 is TGCGCCAGCAGCTTGGCGGGGACAGGGCCCACCGGGGAGCTGTTTTTT.

CDR3 coding DNA: TGTGCCAGTAGTGCGGGAGCTAACTACGAGCAGTACTTC. Its translation: CASSAGANYEQYF. The chain joins TRBV19 to TRBJ2-7, with TRBD2 matching 7 bases. CDR1 and CDR2 from the germline V gene are LNHDA and SQIVND (reference sequence). The ends lost 5 bases at V and 3 bases at J; junction bases unmatched: 4. CDR3 length equals 13 residues. Looking up the rest from reference TRBV19 and TRBJ2-7 gives the full variable domain: DGGITQSPKYLFRKEGQNVTLSCEQNLNHDAMYWYRQDPGQGLRLIYYSQIVNDFQKGDIAEGYSVSREKKESFPLTVTSAQKNPTAFYLCASSAGANYEQYFGPGTRLTVT.

This clone was seen once. The chain carries TRBV2 and TRBJ2-1; 11 bases agree with TRBD2. The CDR3 length is 14 residues. The V segment lost 10 bases and the J segment 10 bases; nucleotides outside the gene matches: 12. In germline, CDR1 is SNHLY, CDR2 FYNNEI. Here the CDR3 reads CATPRLAGGGEQFF. DNA of the CDR3: TGTGCCACCCCTCGGCTAGCGGGGGGAGGGGAGCAGTTCTTC.

The chain employs TRBV5-1 and TRBJ2-1; D not certain. The CDR3 runs to 11 residues. The germline gives CDR1 SGHRS, CDR2 YFSETQ. Trimming took off 0 bases at V and 10 bases at J, with 5 bases between the two ends. CDR3 sequence: CASSLGGEQFF. In DNA, the CDR3 is TGCGCCAGCAGCTTGGGTGGGGAGCAGTTCTTC.

The gene calls are TRBV15 and TRBJ1-1; D perhaps matches TRBD1 (5 bases). The CDR3 is 14 residues long. The V gene lost 5 bases and the J gene lost 5 bases, with 15 bases spanning the gap. Germline lookup yields CDR1 LNHNV and CDR2 YYDKDF (reference sequence). In DNA form, the CDR3 reads TGTGCCACCAGCGGCCGGGACCTGCGGACTGAAGCTTTCTTT. This translates into CATSGRDLRTEAFF.

The chain recombines TRBV5-1 with TRBJ2-7; tentatively, D is TRBD1 or TRBD2 (5 bases each). Per germline, CDR1 SGHRS and CDR2 YFSETQ. This CDR3 has 16 amino acids. V lost 0 bases and J 4 bases, leaving 17 bases between the germline ends. The CDR3, as DNA: TGCGCCAGCAGCTTGGGGCCTACAGGCTCGGGATACGAGCAGTACTTC. It codes for CASSLGPTGSGYEQYF.

The V and J genes are TRBV27 and TRBJ2-1; D unresolved. Germline assignment: CDR1 MNHEY and CDR2 SMNVEV (reference sequence). V lost 2 bases and J lost 3, with 11 bases in between. CDR3 length: 15 amino acids. This CDR3 is CASSLTSSGYNEQFF. For the CDR3, the DNA is TGTGCCAGCAGTTTAACTTCATCGGGCTACAATGAGCAGTTCTTC.

V gene TRBV19 combines with J gene TRBJ1-2; D call uncertain. V was trimmed by 3 bases and J by 0 bases, leaving 11 bases between them. CDR3 size: 15 residues. Germline V gene sequence: CDR1 LNHDA, CDR2 SQIVND (reference sequence). CDR3 loop: CASSISGIANYGYTF. CDR3 coding DNA: TGTGCCAGTAGTATTTCGGGGATAGCTAACTATGGCTACACCTTC.

This chain connects TRBV15 to TRBJ2-3, with 11 positions matching TRBD2. J gave up 3 bases and V 8 bases, and 4 bases lay outside the gene matches. CDR1 and CDR2 from the germline V gene are LNHNV and YYDKDF (reference sequence). The CDR3 is 14 amino acids. CDR3 DNA sequence: TGTGCCACCGCGGCTAGCGGGAGGACAGATACGCAGTATTTT. Protein sequence: CATAASGRTDTQYF.

This chain connects TRBV11-3 to TRBJ2-1; TRBD2 aligns across 10 bases. V dropped 2 bases and J dropped 8; count of bases not matched to a gene: 3. Germline V CDR1 and CDR2: SGHNT, YENEEA. The CDR3 spans 14 residues. CDR3 DNA sequence: TGTGCCAGCAGCTTACGAGCGGGAGGGGATGAGCAGTTCTTC. Translated, it gives CASSLRAGGDEQFF.

This clone came up once. V and J are TRBV7-9 and TRBJ1-5; unclear D gene. The V gene's germline CDR1 is SEHNR and CDR2 FQNEAQ (reference sequence). The CDR3 sequence is 12 residues long. Trimming removed 5 bases at V and 4 bases at J, with 6 bases between. The DNA for the CDR3 is TGTGCCAGCAGCCCCGGTAATCAGCCCCAGCATTTT. Its translation is CASSPGNQPQHF.

The chain carries TRBV4-1 and TRBJ2-7; possible D gene TRBD2, 6 bases. In germline, CDR1 is MGHRA, CDR2 YSYEKL. The germline V and J ends were trimmed by 2 bases and 0 bases, with 8 bases remaining between them. The CDR3 is 14 amino acids. CDR3 in amino acids: CASSQLAVSYEQYF. The CDR3 region has the DNA TGCGCCAGCAGCCAATTAGCGGTCTCCTACGAGCAGTACTTC.

The CDR3 loop reads CASSPTPNEQFF. The CDR3 DNA reads TGTGCCAGCAGTCCGACACCCAATGAGCAGTTCTTC. This chain links TRBV27 with TRBJ2-1; no firm D call. Trimming took off 5 bases at V and 6 bases at J, with 8 bases between the two ends. CDR3 size: 12 residues. Germline lookup yields CDR1 MNHEY and CDR2 SMNVEV (reference sequence).

This clone was detected once. The chain uses TRBV5-1 and TRBJ2-7; 10 bases agree with TRBD1. This CDR3 comprises 15 residues. The germline V gene has CDR1 SGHRS and CDR2 YFSETQ. The V gene end was trimmed by 0 bases and the J gene end by 7 bases; junction bases not matched to a gene: 7. The CDR3 reads CASSLEGQGEREQYF. In DNA, the CDR3 is TGCGCCAGCAGCTTGGAAGGACAGGGGGAGAGGGAGCAGTACTTC.

V gene TRBV7-6 combines with J gene TRBJ2-1, with 11 positions matching TRBD2. V lost 1 base, J lost 10 bases, and 15 bases stayed unmatched. CDR1 SGHVS and CDR2 FNYEAQ come from the germline V gene. CDR3 length: 18 amino acids. The CDR3 DNA sequence: TGTGCCAGCAGCTTAGATAGCCGGAGTAGCGGGAGGGCATGGGAGCAGTTCTTC. This codes for CASSLDSRSSGRAWEQFF. Using reference TRBV7-6 and TRBJ2-1 for the parts outside the CDR3, the full variable domain is GAGVSQSPRYKVTKRGQDVALRCDPISGHVSLYWYRQALGQGPEFLTYFNYEAQQDKSGLPNDRFSAERPEGSISTLTIQRTEQRDSAMYRCASSLDSRSSGRAWEQFFGPGTRLTVL.

The DNA of the CDR3 is TGTGCCAGCCGCCAACGTGGCTCTGGGGCCAACGTCCTGACTTTC. Protein: CASRQRGSGANVLTF. The V and J genes are TRBV7-8 and TRBJ2-6; D not resolved. V shed 8 bases and J shed 0 bases, with 11 bases lying between them. The CDR3 length is 15 residues. CDR1 SGHVS and CDR2 FQNEAQ come from the germline V gene.